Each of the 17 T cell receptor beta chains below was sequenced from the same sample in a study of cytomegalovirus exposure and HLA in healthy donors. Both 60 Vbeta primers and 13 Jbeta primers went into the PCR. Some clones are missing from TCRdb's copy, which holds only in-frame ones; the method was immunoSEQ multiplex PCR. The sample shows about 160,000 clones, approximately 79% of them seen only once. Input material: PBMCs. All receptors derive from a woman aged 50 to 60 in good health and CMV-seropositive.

The CDR3, as DNA: TGCGCCAGCAGCCAAGACGCTCGGGACAGGGGCCAGGAGCAGTACTTC. Translation: CASSQDARDRGQEQYF. This sequence joins TRBV4-3 and TRBJ2-5, with 10 bases identical to TRBD1. CDR3 length equals 16 residues. CDR1 and CDR2 (germline): LGHNA, YSLEER. V dropped 0 bases and J dropped 11; count of bases not matched to a gene: 12.

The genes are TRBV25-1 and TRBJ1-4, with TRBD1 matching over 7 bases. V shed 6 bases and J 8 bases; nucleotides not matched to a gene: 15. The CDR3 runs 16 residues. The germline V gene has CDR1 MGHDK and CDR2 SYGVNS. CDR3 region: CASSDQREAGGEKLFF. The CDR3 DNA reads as TGTGCCAGCAGCGACCAAAGGGAGGCAGGGGGGGAAAAACTGTTTTTT.

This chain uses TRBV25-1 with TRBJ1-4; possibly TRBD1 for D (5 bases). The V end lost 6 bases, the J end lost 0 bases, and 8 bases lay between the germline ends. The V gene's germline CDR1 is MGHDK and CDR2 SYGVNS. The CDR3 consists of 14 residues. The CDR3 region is CASRDTSTNEKLFF. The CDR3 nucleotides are TGTGCCAGCAGGGACACATCAACTAATGAAAAACTGTTTTTT.

CDR3 sequence: CASAGVQPQHF. Written as DNA, the CDR3 is TGTGCCAGCGCGGGGGTTCAGCCCCAGCATTTT. J is TRBJ1-5 and V is TRBV6-1; the D gene is possibly TRBD1 (5 bases). The germline V gene encodes CDR1 MNHNS and CDR2 SASEGT. The CDR3 covers 11 residues. V was pared by 8 bases and J by 6 bases, with 8 bases between.

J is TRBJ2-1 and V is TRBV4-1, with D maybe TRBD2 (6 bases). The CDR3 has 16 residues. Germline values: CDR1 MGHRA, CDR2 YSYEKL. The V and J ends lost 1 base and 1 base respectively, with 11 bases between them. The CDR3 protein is CASSQGFSGSYNEQFF. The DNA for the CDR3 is TGCGCCAGCAGCCAAGGTTTTAGCGGTTCCTACAATGAGCAGTTCTTC.

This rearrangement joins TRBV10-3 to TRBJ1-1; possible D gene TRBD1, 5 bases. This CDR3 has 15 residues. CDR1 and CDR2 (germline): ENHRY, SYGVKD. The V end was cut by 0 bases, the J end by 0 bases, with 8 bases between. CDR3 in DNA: TGTGCCATCAGTGAGTCCGGGGGGATGAACACTGAAGCTTTCTTT. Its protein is CAISESGGMNTEAFF.

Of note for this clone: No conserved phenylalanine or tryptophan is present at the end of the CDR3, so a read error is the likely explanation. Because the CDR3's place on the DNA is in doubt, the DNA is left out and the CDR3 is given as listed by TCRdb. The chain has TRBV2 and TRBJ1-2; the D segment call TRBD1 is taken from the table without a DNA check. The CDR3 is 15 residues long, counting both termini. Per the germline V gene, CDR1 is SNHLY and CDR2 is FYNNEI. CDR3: CASSGTPEFRQGHIG.

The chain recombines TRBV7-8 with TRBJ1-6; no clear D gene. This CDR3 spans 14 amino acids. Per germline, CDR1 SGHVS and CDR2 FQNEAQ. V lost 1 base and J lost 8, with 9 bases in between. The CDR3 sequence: CASSLGAIHSPLHF. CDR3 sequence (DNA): TGTGCCAGCAGCTTAGGAGCGATCCATTCACCCCTCCACTTT.

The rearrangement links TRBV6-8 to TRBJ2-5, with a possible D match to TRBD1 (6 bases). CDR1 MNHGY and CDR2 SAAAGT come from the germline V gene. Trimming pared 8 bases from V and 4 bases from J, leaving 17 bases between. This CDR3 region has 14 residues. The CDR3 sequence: CASYRVGVGETQYF. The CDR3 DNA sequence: TGTGCCAGCTACAGGGTCGGGGTGGGAGAGACCCAGTACTTC.

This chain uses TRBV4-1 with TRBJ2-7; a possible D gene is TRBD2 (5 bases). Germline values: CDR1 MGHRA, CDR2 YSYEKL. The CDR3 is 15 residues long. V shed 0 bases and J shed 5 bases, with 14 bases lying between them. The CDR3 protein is CASSQDPGMVNEQYF. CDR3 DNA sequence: TGCGCCAGCAGCCAAGACCCGGGGATGGTCAACGAGCAGTACTTC.

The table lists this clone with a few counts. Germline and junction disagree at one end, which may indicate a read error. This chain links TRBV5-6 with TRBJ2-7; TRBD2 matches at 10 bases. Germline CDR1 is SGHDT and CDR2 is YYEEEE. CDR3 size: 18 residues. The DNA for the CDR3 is TGTGCCAGCAGCTTGGGCCTGATCATAGCGGGAGGCTCCTCCGAGCAGTACTTC. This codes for CASSLGLIIAGGSSEQYF.

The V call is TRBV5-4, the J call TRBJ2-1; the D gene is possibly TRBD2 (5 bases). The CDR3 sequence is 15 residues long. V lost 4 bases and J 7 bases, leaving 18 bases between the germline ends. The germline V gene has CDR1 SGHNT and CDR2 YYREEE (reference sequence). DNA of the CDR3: TGTGCCAGCAGCCCCGAGGCGGGTTCGGGGAATGAGCAGTTCTTC. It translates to CASSPEAGSGNEQFF.

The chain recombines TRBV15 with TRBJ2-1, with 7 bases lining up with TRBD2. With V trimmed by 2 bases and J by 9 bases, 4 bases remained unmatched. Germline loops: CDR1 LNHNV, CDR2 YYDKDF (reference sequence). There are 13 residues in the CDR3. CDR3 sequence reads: CATSRSRLAEQFF. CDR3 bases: TGTGCCACCAGCAGATCTAGACTAGCTGAGCAGTTCTTC. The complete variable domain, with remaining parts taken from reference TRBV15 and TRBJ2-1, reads DAMVIQNPRYQVTQFGKPVTLSCSQTLNHNVMYWYQQKSSQAPKLLFHYYDKDFNNEADTPDNFQSRRPNTSFCFLDIRSPGLGDTAMYLCATSRSRLAEQFFGPGTRLTVL.

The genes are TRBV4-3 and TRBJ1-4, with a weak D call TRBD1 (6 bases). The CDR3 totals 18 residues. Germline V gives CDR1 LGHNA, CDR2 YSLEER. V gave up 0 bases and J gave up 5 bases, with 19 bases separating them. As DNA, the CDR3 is TGCGCCAGCAGCCAAGAAGCTGGGATAAGACAGGAAAATGAAAAACTGTTTTTT. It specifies CASSQEAGIRQENEKLFF.

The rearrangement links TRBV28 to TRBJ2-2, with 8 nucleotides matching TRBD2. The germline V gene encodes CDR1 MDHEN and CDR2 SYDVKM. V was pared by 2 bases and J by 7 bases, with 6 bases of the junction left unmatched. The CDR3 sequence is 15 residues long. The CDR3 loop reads CASSLTGGASGELFF. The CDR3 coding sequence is TGTGCCAGCAGTTTAACGGGGGGGGCCAGCGGGGAGCTGTTTTTT.

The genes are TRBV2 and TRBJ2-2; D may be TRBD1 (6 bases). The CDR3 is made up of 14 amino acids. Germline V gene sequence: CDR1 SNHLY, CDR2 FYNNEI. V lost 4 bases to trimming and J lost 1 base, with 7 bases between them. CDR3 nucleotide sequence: TGTGCCAGCAGTGTGGGACAGAACACCGGGGAGCTGTTTTTT. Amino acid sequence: CASSVGQNTGELFF.

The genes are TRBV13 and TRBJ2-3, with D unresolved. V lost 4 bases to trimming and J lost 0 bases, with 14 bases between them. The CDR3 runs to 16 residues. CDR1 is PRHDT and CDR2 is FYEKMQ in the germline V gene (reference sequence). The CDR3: CASSSRNTDSTDTQYF. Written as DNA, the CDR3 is TGTGCCAGCAGCTCTAGGAACACTGATAGCACAGATACGCAGTATTTT.